The 20 T cell receptor beta chains below all came from one sample that was sequenced in a study of blood T cell repertoires in COVID-19 (dated by TCRdb to 2020 to 2022). Libraries were built with the immunoSEQ multiplex PCR assay. TCRdb re-hosts the immuneACCESS table, in-frame sequences only. Its copies lack some clones; in the studies checked, an unresolved V gene accounts for under half of them, and the cause for the rest is not known. Present in this sample are under 130,000 clones, roughly 80% of which were seen just once. The ten largest make up 15% of the sample. The sequenced sample was peripheral blood. These receptors all stem from a woman of 80 years or more with acute or convalescent COVID-19.

The chain employs TRBV6-5 and TRBJ1-1, with 7 bases identical to TRBD1. The CDR3 spans 14 residues. Trimming at V came to 6 bases and at J to 1 base, leaving 5 bases not matched to a gene. Per germline, CDR1 MNHEY and CDR2 SVGAGI. Here the CDR3 DNA reads TGTGCCAGCAGCCGTCGACAGGGGAACACTGAAGCTTTCTTT. It is translated as CASSRRQGNTEAFF.

The CDR3 loop reads CASSSPGQGAETQYF. CDR3 bases: TGTGCCAGCAGCTCCCCGGGACAGGGGGCCGAGACCCAGTACTTC. The rearrangement uses TRBV7-9 and TRBJ2-5, with TRBD1 matching over 12 bases. Germline CDR1 is SEHNR and CDR2 is FQNEAQ (reference sequence). The V and J ends lost 4 bases and 5 bases, in that order; junction bases with no gene match: 5. The CDR3 is made up of 15 amino acids.

The rearrangement joins TRBV28 to TRBJ2-7; TRBD2 matches at 11 bases. The germline gives CDR1 MDHEN, CDR2 SYDVKM. The CDR3 has 15 residues. After removal of 5 bases from V and 4 bases from J, the junction contained 7 bases not matched to a gene. For the CDR3, the DNA is TGTGCCAGCAGTACGCGGACTAGCGGGCGTTACGAGCAGTACTTC. Translated, it gives CASSTRTSGRYEQYF.

The CDR3 DNA sequence: TGTGCCACCAGTGGACAGGGGGCTGGGGAGACCCAGTACTTC. Amino acid sequence: CATSGQGAGETQYF. V gene TRBV24-1 combines with J gene TRBJ2-5, with 10 bases lining up with TRBD1. The CDR3 is made up of 14 amino acids. CDR1 and CDR2 from the germline V gene are KGHDR and SFDVKD. V lost 5 bases to trimming and J lost 5 bases; unmatched junction nucleotides: 4.

The V and J genes are TRBV18 and TRBJ2-2; possible D gene TRBD2, 5 bases. Trimming removed 2 bases from V and 4 bases from J, with 14 bases in between. Germline CDR1 and CDR2: KGHSH and LQKENI. The CDR3 length is 16 residues. The CDR3 here is CASSPVGKEGTGELFF. In nucleotides, the CDR3 is TGTGCCAGCTCACCAGTCGGGAAAGAGGGCACCGGGGAGCTGTTTTTT. Drawing the rest from reference TRBV18 and TRBJ2-2, the complete variable domain is NAGVMQNPRHLVRRRGQEARLRCSPMKGHSHVYWYRQLPEEGLKFMVYLQKENIIDESGMPKERFSAEFPKEGPSILRIQQVVRGDSAAYFCASSPVGKEGTGELFFGEGSRLTVL.

The rearrangement joins TRBV20-1 to TRBJ2-7; D gene unclear. V lost 6 bases to trimming and J lost 4 bases, with 10 bases between them. This CDR3 has 11 amino acids. In germline, CDR1 is DFQATT, CDR2 SNEGSKA (reference sequence). The CDR3 sequence: CSAAELYEQYF. CDR3 nucleotides: TGCAGTGCCGCCGAGCTTTACGAGCAGTACTTC.

V and J are TRBV28 and TRBJ2-6, with D unclear. CDR3 length: 13 residues. Trimming removed 6 bases at V and 4 bases at J, with 7 bases between. Germline CDR1 reads MDHEN; CDR2 reads SYDVKM. CDR3 coding DNA: TGTGCCAGCAGGTGGGCCGGGGCCAACGTCCTGACTTTC. Protein: CASRWAGANVLTF.

The V call is TRBV21-1, the J call TRBJ2-7; the DNA was not used to check the table's D call, TRBD2. TRBV21-1 is termed a pseudogene. The length of the CDR3 is 15 residues. The CDR3 sequence is CASSKAEREGYEQYF. The CDR3 DNA reads as TGTGCCAGCAGCAAAGCAGAGCGGGAGGGGTACGAGCAGTACTTC.

This clone was seen only once. The chain has TRBV5-1 and TRBJ2-1, with 16 bases fitting TRBD2. The CDR3 length is 17 residues. With 2 bases clipped from V and 10 bases from J, the junction kept 9 bases outside the gene matches. Per the germline V gene, CDR1 is SGHRS and CDR2 is YFSETQ. CDR3 residues: CASSLVPGLAGGGEQFF. DNA for the CDR3: TGCGCCAGCAGCTTAGTACCGGGACTAGCGGGAGGGGGAGAGCAGTTCTTC.

The chain uses TRBV11-3 and TRBJ2-1; 8 positions match TRBD2. Germline CDR1 reads SGHNT; CDR2 reads YENEEA. J gave up 4 bases and V 4 bases, and 12 bases lay outside the gene matches. This CDR3 is 17 amino acids long. Here the CDR3 reads CASSSYRGGRGYNEQFF. The CDR3 bases are TGTGCCAGCAGCTCGTACCGGGGGGGAAGGGGTTACAATGAGCAGTTCTTC.

This clone has only one observation. V and J are TRBV30 and TRBJ1-3; possibly TRBD1 for D (6 bases). This CDR3 has 13 amino acids. V shed 4 bases and J shed 3 bases, with 10 bases lying between them. CDR1 is GTSNPN, CDR2 SVGIG, per germline (reference sequence). The CDR3 nucleotides read TGTGCCTGGATCGTGGACAGTGGAAACACCATATATTTT. Encoded protein: CAWIVDSGNTIYF.

This chain connects TRBV10-3 to TRBJ2-5; a possible D gene is TRBD1 (6 bases). The CDR3 totals 13 residues. V was shortened by 9 bases and J by 3 bases, with 14 bases between the two germline ends. Looked up from germline, CDR1 is ENHRY and CDR2 is SYGVKD. CDR3 loop: CAIRRDIKETQYF. CDR3 DNA sequence: TGTGCCATTCGCAGGGACATTAAAGAGACCCAGTACTTC.

The chain uses TRBV5-1 and TRBJ2-2; TRBD2 matches 10 bases. The CDR3 has 15 amino acids. V gave up 4 bases and J gave up 5 bases; unmatched junction bases: 5. Germline assignment: CDR1 SGHRS and CDR2 YFSETQ. In nucleotides, the CDR3 is TGCGCCAGCAGCCCGACTAGCGGGCCGACCGGGGAGCTGTTTTTT. It is translated as CASSPTSGPTGELFF.

The chain couples TRBV10-1 to TRBJ2-2, with D possibly being TRBD2 (6 bases). The CDR3 is 19 residues long. Trimming stripped 7 bases from V and 3 bases from J, with 27 bases between. Germline assignment: CDR1 WNHNN and CDR2 SYGVQD (reference sequence). The CDR3 DNA sequence: TGCGCCAGCATCCCCTGGGGGGAATCTTCTCCACTTTACACCGGGGAGCTGTTTTTT. It codes for CASIPWGESSPLYTGELFF.

This chain links TRBV5-4 with TRBJ2-3; TRBD2 aligns across 15 bases. Trimming cost V 3 bases and J 4 bases; bases outside gene matches: 3. The CDR3 runs to 16 residues. Looked up from germline, CDR1 is SGHNT and CDR2 is YYREEE (reference sequence). The CDR3 region is CASSWGLAGGPDTQYF. CDR3 nucleotides: TGTGCCAGCAGCTGGGGACTAGCGGGAGGTCCAGATACGCAGTATTTT. The variable domain in full, completed from reference TRBV5-4 and TRBJ2-3, reads ETGVTQSPTHLIKTRGQQVTLRCSSQSGHNTVSWYQQALGQGPQFIFQYYREEENGRGNFPPRFSGLQFPNYSSELNVNALELDDSALYLCASSWGLAGGPDTQYFGPGTRLTVL.

The chain is built from TRBV14 and TRBJ2-1; the match to TRBD2 covers 10 bases. With 0 bases clipped from V and 5 bases from J, the junction kept 1 base outside the gene matches. Germline V gives CDR1 SGHDN, CDR2 FVKESK. The CDR3 sequence is 15 residues long. The CDR3 reads CASSQELAGNNEQFF. The CDR3 DNA reads as TGTGCCAGCAGCCAAGAACTAGCGGGAAACAATGAGCAGTTCTTC.

The V gene is TRBV2, the J gene TRBJ2-3; perhaps TRBD2 as D (5 bases). The germline V and J ends were trimmed by 2 bases and 5 bases, with 8 bases remaining between them. Germline CDR1 is SNHLY and CDR2 is FYNNEI. The CDR3 sequence is 13 residues long. The DNA for the CDR3 is TGTGCCAGCAGTGAATTGGCGGGAGATACGCAGTATTTT. Protein: CASSELAGDTQYF.

This chain joins TRBV5-4 and TRBJ2-6; 10 positions match TRBD1. The germline gives CDR1 SGHNT, CDR2 YYREEE (reference sequence). The CDR3 runs to 15 residues. The V gene end was trimmed by 4 bases and the J gene end by 2 bases; junction bases not matched to a gene: 0. In DNA form, the CDR3 reads TGTGCCAGCAGCGGACAGGGGGCTGGGGCCAACGTCCTGACTTTC. The encoded protein is CASSGQGAGANVLTF.

This clone appeared once. The rearrangement uses TRBV7-9 and TRBJ2-1; the D gene is possibly TRBD1 (6 bases). There are 13 residues in the CDR3. Germline lookup yields CDR1 SEHNR and CDR2 FQNEAQ (reference sequence). Deletions cut 1 base from V and 10 bases from J, with 11 bases between. The CDR3 bases are TGTGCCAGCAGCTTAGTTGGGGGCGGGGAGCAGTTCTTC. As protein: CASSLVGGGEQFF.

The chain recombines TRBV5-1 with TRBJ2-1; 8 positions agree with TRBD2. V gave up 3 bases and J gave up 0 bases; unmatched junction bases: 2. This CDR3 contains 15 residues. CDR1 and CDR2 (germline): SGHRS, YFSETQ. CDR3 amino acids: CASSWSGSSYNEQFF. CDR3 sequence (DNA): TGCGCCAGCAGCTGGAGCGGGAGCTCCTACAATGAGCAGTTCTTC.